This T cell receptor beta chain was identified in a study of T cells in narcolepsy. Study-level information: Healthy controls were enrolled alongside patients with narcolepsy type 1 or type 2.

Findings and caveats of the study: Reportedly, autoreactive clonotypes were serially detected in patients' blood but not controls'. Same-patient CSF and blood CD4+ T cell clonotypes included HCRT-specific and TRIB2-specific autoreactive ones.

Profiling relied on immunoSEQ multiplex PCR, and the TCRdb table lists in-frame clones only, not all of them. Of under 35,000 clones listed, 85% to 90% are singletons. V lost 6 bases to trimming and J lost 7 bases; unmatched junction nucleotides: 8. Germline CDR1 reads SQVTM; CDR2 reads ANQGSEA. The CDR3 is made up of 12 amino acids. About this clone: Its antigen remains unidentified.

The chain links TRBV29-1 to TRBJ1-1, with 7 bases fitting TRBD1. The clonotype originates from a human donor with narcolepsy. Sequencing was performed on CD45RA- memory CD4+ T cells from PBMCs. This chain's CDR3 is CSVGGQALEAFF. CDR3 nucleotides: TGCAGCGTGGGCGGACAGGCGCTTGAAGCTTTCTTT.